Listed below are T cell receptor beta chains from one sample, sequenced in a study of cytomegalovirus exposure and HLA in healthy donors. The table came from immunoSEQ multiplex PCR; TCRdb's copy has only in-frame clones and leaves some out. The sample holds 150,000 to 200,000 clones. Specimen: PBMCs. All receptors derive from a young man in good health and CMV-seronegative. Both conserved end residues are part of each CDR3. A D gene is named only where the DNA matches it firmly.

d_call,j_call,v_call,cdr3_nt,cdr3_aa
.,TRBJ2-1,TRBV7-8,TGTGCCAGCAGCCCAGCCGGGGGTTCGGGCAATGAGCAGTTCTTC,CASSPAGGSGNEQFF
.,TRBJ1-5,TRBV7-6,TGTGCCAGCAGCTTATCTCAGGGCGGCAATCAGCCCCAGCATTTT,CASSLSQGGNQPQHF
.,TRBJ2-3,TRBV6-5,TGTGCCAGCAGGAACCGCGACACAGATACGCAGTATTTT,CASRNRDTDTQYF
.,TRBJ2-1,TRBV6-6,TGTGCCAGCAGTTATCAGGTGCCTACCTACAATGAGCAGTTCTTC,CASSYQVPTYNEQFF
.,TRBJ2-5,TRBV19,TGTGCCAGTAGTCCGGAGGGGTATCGAGAGACCCAGTACTTC,CASSPEGYRETQYF
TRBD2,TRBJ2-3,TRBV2,TGTGCCAGCATAAGGGCGGGAGGAAGCACAGATACGCAGTATTTT,CASIRAGGSTDTQYF
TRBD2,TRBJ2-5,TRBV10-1,TGCGCCAGCAGGTCGGGAGGCGGAGAGACCCAGTACTTC,CASRSGGGETQYF
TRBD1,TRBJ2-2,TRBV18,TGTGCCAGCTCACCAAGGACAGGGACCGGGGAGCTGTTTTTT,CASSPRTGTGELFF
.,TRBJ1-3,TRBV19,TGTGCCAGTGGTTACTCGACAGCCAGCCGCTCTGGAAACACCATATATTTT,CASGYSTASRSGNTIYF
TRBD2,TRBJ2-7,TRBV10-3,TGTGCCATCAGTGGGGCTAGCGGGATCTCCTACGAGCAGTACTTC,CAISGASGISYEQYF
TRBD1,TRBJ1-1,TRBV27,TGTGCCAGCAGTCTCGGGACAGTGAACACTGAAGCTTTCTTT,CASSLGTVNTEAFF
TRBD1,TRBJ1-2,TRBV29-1,TGCAGCATGAGATCACAGGGGAGTGGAGGCTACACCTTC,CSMRSQGSGGYTF
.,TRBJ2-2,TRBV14,TGTGCCAGCAGCCAATACCTCAGGGGGGCCGGGGAGCTGTTTTTT,CASSQYLRGAGELFF
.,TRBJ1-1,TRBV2,TGTGCCAGCAGTGGGCGGGTTATGAACACTGAAGCTTTCTTT,CASSGRVMNTEAFF
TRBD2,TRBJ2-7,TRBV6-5,TGTGCCAGCAGTTCCCAAACTAGCGGTTACGAGCAGTACTTC,CASSSQTSGYEQYF
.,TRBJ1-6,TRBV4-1,TGCGCCAGCAGCCAATACGAACAGGCCGCTCTTAATTCACCCCTCCACTTT,CASSQYEQAALNSPLHF
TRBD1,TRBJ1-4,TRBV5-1,TGCGCCAGCAGCCGGATGGGACAGGCAACTAATGAAAAACTGTTTTTT,CASSRMGQATNEKLFF
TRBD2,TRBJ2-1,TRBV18,TGTGCCAGCGCCATTCGACTAGCGGGGGCCTACAATGAGCAGTTCTTC,CASAIRLAGAYNEQFF
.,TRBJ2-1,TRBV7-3,TGTGCCAGCAGCTCTAGCTCCTACAATGAGCAGTTCTTC,CASSSSSYNEQFF
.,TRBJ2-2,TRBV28,TGTGCCAGCAGTGGAGCGTTCGCAAACACCGGGGAGCTGTTTTTT,CASSGAFANTGELFF
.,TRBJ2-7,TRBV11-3,TGTGCCAGCAGCTTAGATGCAGCGGGTCACCCCTACGAGCAGTACTTC,CASSLDAAGHPYEQYF
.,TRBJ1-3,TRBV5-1,TGCGCCAGCAGCTTGGATGGGGCCCTTGCTGGCACCATATATTTT,CASSLDGALAGTIYF
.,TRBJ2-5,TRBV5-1,TGCGCCAGCAGCTTGGCTAACAGGGCTCCCGGTCAAGAGACCCAGTACTTC,CASSLANRAPGQETQYF
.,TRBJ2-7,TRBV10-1,TGCGCCAGCAGTAGCTCCCTAGTGGGGGAGGACTACGAGCAGTACTTC,CASSSSLVGEDYEQYF